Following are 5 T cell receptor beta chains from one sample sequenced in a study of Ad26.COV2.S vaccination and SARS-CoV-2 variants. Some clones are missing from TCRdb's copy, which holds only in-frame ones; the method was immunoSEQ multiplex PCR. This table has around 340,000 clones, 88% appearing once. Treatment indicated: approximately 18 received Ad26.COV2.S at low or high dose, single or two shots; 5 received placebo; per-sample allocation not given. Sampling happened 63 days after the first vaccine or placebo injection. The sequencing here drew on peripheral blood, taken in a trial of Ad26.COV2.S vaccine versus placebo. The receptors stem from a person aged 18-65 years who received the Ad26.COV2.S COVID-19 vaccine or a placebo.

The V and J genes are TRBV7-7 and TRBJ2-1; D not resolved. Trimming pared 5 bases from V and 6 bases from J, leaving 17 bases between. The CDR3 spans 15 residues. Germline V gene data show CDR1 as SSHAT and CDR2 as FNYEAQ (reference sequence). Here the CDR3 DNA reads TGTGCCAGCAGCCCAATAGGAGTCGTACGCAATGAGCAGTTCTTC. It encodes CASSPIGVVRNEQFF.

The CDR3, as DNA: TGTGCCAGCAGCTTAGAGGGGTCCGAGCAGTACTTC. Protein: CASSLEGSEQYF. The chain combines TRBV7-9 with TRBJ2-7; perhaps TRBD1 as D (5 bases). Germline CDR1 reads SEHNR; CDR2 reads FQNEAQ (reference sequence). This CDR3 contains 12 residues. Trimming cost V 1 base and J 6 bases, with 7 bases left between them. The full variable domain, its missing parts supplied by reference TRBV7-9 and TRBJ2-7, is DTGVSQNPRHKITKRGQNVTFRCDPISEHNRLYWYRQTLGQGPEFLTYFQNEAQLEKSRLLSDRFSAERPKGSFSTLEIQRTEQGDSAMYLCASSLEGSEQYFGPGTRLTVT.

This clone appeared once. The CDR3: CASSQSRTGEQFF. The CDR3, as DNA: TGTGCCAGCAGCCAATCCCGCACTGGAGAGCAGTTCTTC. V usage is TRBV3-1 (or the pseudogene TRBV3-2) and J usage is TRBJ2-1, with unresolved D. Looked up from germline, CDR1 is LGHDT and CDR2 is YNNKEL (reference sequence). V lost 2 bases and J 10 bases, leaving 12 bases between the germline ends. The CDR3 totals 13 residues.

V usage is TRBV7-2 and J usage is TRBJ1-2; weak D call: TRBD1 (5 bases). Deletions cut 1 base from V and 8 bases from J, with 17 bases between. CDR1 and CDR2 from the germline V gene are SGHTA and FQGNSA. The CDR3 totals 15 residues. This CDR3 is CASSLDHQGSYGYTF. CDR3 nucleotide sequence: TGTGCCAGCAGCTTAGATCACCAGGGTTCGTACGGCTACACCTTC.

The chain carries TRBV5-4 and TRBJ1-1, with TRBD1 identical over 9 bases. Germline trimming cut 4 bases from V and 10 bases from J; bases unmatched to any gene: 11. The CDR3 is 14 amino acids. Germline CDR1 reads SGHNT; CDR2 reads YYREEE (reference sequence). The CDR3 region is CASSRESQGAVAFF. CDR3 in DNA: TGTGCCAGCAGCCGCGAATCACAGGGGGCTGTAGCTTTCTTT.